The text below deals with one T cell receptor beta chain. These data belong to a study of blood T cell repertoires in COVID-19. Overall study: Acute and convalescent COVID-19 samples came from the United States, Italy and Spain. PBMCs, B-cell-depleted T cells, or T cells were the source of the cDNA or gDNA that made up the material.

In the study's own analysis: Amplification of reference gene primers was used by the study to estimate nucleated cell counts. Assay: immunoSEQ multiplex PCR; the TCRdb copy retains only in-frame clones and omits some. V and J calls plus clone size are reproduced from that table; the DNA served to infer D and trimming. The data show about 200,000 clones, approximately 88% seen once. Sequencing was performed on peripheral blood. The receptor was isolated from a man aged 55 to 70 who had recovered from COVID-19.

The CDR3 nucleotides read TGTGCCAGCAGTTCCCGGGACAGCTTTCTTTCCTATGGCTACACCTTC. Translation: CASSSRDSFLSYGYTF. The chain employs TRBV6-6 and TRBJ1-2; 7 nucleotides align to TRBD1. The CDR3 has 16 amino acids. Losses at the gene ends were 4 bases for V and 4 bases for J; bases not matched to a gene: 12. In germline, CDR1 is MNHNY, CDR2 SVGAGI (reference sequence).